This T cell receptor (beta chain) was captured in a study of CD8+ T cells in alopecia areata. Treatment reported: oral pan-JAK inhibitor, 5-10 mg twice daily. The sample holds a few counts of this clone. Its antigen is not identified. cDNA prepared by RNA extraction and subsequent reverse transcription served as the template for sequencing. Repertoires were generated with immunoSEQ multiplex PCR, while TCRdb's copy carries only in-frame clones and drops some. Of approximately 210,000 clones in the sample, 64% were seen once. Overall study results and limits: Scalp samples also contribute reads from the resident alphabeta T cells found in normal skin. In scalp and blood, many expanded lesional clones persisted during tofacitinib. Since there was just one nonresponder, nobody can yet say how baseline CD8+ expansion ties to response.

The CDR3 runs to 14 residues. CDR1 is SGHAT, CDR2 FQNNGV, per germline. Trimming pared 0 bases from V and 6 bases from J, leaving 9 bases between. Here the sequenced sample was CD4+ T cells sorted from blood, taken around week 50, from a patient treated with tofacitinib. The chain couples TRBV11-2 to TRBJ2-1, with D uncertain. The clonotype comes from a human donor with alopecia areata. CDR3 nucleotides: TGTGCCAGCAGCTTAGATTACACACCCAATGAGCAGTTCTTC. Its protein is CASSLDYTPNEQFF.